A single sample gave rise to the 28 T cell receptor beta chains below, sequenced in a study of T cells in Graves' hyperthyroidism and ophthalmopathy. Amplification yielded TCR beta CDR3 regions, with RNA transcripts as the source. Primed by the HTBI set, a first-round RT-PCR was run on the TCR CDR3. TCRdb re-called the multiplex PCR reads through MiXCR, storing one row per CDR3 protein. The sample lists 220,000 or so distinct CDR3 sequences; about 16% were seen once. The sample comprised blood. The source is a woman aged 18-29 years with Graves' ophthalmopathy.

This clonotype was picked up many times. The chain recombines TRBV5-1 with TRBJ1-2; no clear D. The CDR3 sequence is 12 residues long. The V gene lost 5 bases and the J gene lost 2 bases, with 7 bases spanning the gap. Germline CDR1 and CDR2: SGHRS and YFSETQ. The CDR3, as DNA: TGCGCCAGCAGGGGTGAAAACTATGGCTACACCTTC. Translated, it gives CASRGENYGYTF.

This clonotype was recorded many times. The gene calls are TRBV6-1 and TRBJ1-5, with unresolved D. Germline CDR1 and CDR2: MNHNS and SASEGT. The CDR3 runs to 14 residues. The germline V and J ends were trimmed by 7 bases and 7 bases, with 17 bases remaining between them. This CDR3 is CASTDPGDGQPQHF. CDR3 DNA: TGTGCCAGCACCGACCCCGGGGATGGACAGCCCCAGCATTTT.

The sample holds many counts of this clonotype. This rearrangement joins TRBV7-8 to TRBJ2-5; D may match TRBD1 or TRBD2 (5 bases each). Germline loops: CDR1 SGHVS, CDR2 FQNEAQ. CDR3 length: 16 residues. The V end was cut by 5 bases, the J end by 0 bases, with 16 bases between. The CDR3 protein is CASSIRDPQYQETQYF. CDR3 DNA: TGTGCCAGCAGCATCCGGGACCCCCAGTACCAAGAGACCCAGTACTTC.

V usage is TRBV7-9 and J usage is TRBJ1-2; 10 bases agree with TRBD1. Germline V gives CDR1 SEHNR, CDR2 FQNEAQ (reference sequence). The trim removed 4 bases at V and 5 bases at J, leaving 4 bases unmatched. There are 14 residues in the CDR3. The CDR3 DNA follows: TGTGCCAGCAGCTCGGACAGGGGGGCGTATGGCTACACCTTC. It codes for CASSSDRGAYGYTF.

This clonotype was seen ten or more times. This chain connects TRBV20-1 to TRBJ2-4; no reliable D call. From germline, CDR1 is DFQATT and CDR2 SNEGSKA (reference sequence). CDR3 length: 12 amino acids. Trimming removed 3 bases from V and 15 bases from J, with 18 bases in between. The CDR3 reads CSASAENPTRYF. CDR3 nucleotides: TGCAGTGCTAGTGCTGAGAACCCCACGAGGTACTTC.

There are many counts of this clonotype. The chain couples TRBV3-1 to TRBJ1-1; 7 bases line up with TRBD1. Germline V gene lookup returns CDR1 LGHDT and CDR2 YNNKEL (reference sequence). There are 13 residues in the CDR3. The V gene end was trimmed by 4 bases and the J gene end by 7 bases; junction bases not matched to a gene: 6. CDR3 sequence (DNA): TGTGCCAGCAGCCGATGGGACAGCGATGAAGCTTTCTTT. Protein product: CASSRWDSDEAFF.

This clonotype was seen at least ten times. The rearrangement joins TRBV30 to TRBJ2-5; D gene uncertain. Germline V gene data show CDR1 as GTSNPN and CDR2 as SVGIG (reference sequence). V lost 3 bases and J 2 bases, leaving 10 bases between the germline ends. The CDR3 spans 13 residues. For the CDR3, the DNA is TGTGCCTGGAGCTTCGGTTTTCAAGAGACCCAGTACTTC. Residues: CAWSFGFQETQYF.

This clonotype was counted many times. V gene TRBV28 combines with J gene TRBJ2-4; TRBD1 might be the D (5 bases). The CDR3 is made up of 15 amino acids. Germline loops: CDR1 MDHEN, CDR2 SYDVKM. Trimming shortened V by 5 bases and J by 2 bases, and 13 bases separated the two germline ends. The CDR3 region is CASSIWSGTKNIQYF. DNA for the CDR3: TGTGCCAGCAGTATCTGGTCAGGGACCAAAAACATTCAGTACTTC.

This clonotype has only a few counts. The chain links TRBV6-1 to TRBJ2-2; D is uncertain. The germline gives CDR1 MNHNS, CDR2 SASEGT. V dropped 6 bases and J dropped 9 bases, with 17 bases sitting between them. The CDR3 sequence is 14 residues long. CDR3 sequence (DNA): TGTGCCAGCAGCGCTAGGTCAGGTCGCAGGGAGCTGTTTTTT. This translates into CASSARSGRRELFF.

This clonotype came up many times. The chain combines TRBV18 with TRBJ2-1, with TRBD2 matching over 7 bases. This CDR3 comprises 15 residues. CDR1 is KGHSH and CDR2 is LQKENI in the germline V gene. The J segment lost 4 bases and the V segment lost 1 base, leaving 4 bases of the junction unmatched. CDR3 DNA sequence: TGTGCCAGCTCACCACAAAGCGGGGAGTACAATGAGCAGTTCTTC. This sequence encodes CASSPQSGEYNEQFF.

Many counts were recorded for this clonotype. The chain has TRBV11-1 and TRBJ1-5, with D perhaps TRBD1 (6 bases). The V end was cut by 1 base, the J end by 0 bases, with 13 bases between. There are 17 residues in the CDR3. Germline assignment: CDR1 SGHAT and CDR2 FQDESV (reference sequence). CDR3 nucleotide sequence: TGTGCCAGCAGCTTAGTGGGGGGCAGATATAGCAATCAGCCCCAGCATTTT. It yields the protein CASSLVGGRYSNQPQHF.

In this sample, this clonotype turned up a few times. V gene TRBV4-2 combines with J gene TRBJ2-1; D possibly corresponds to TRBD2 (5 bases). The CDR3 is made up of 15 amino acids. The germline V gene has CDR1 LGHNA and CDR2 YNFKEQ. Trimming took off 0 bases at V and 3 bases at J, with 9 bases between the two ends. This CDR3 reads CASSQDGNGYNEQFF. CDR3 coding DNA: TGTGCCAGCAGCCAAGACGGGAACGGCTACAATGAGCAGTTCTTC.

This clonotype was counted ten times or more. This rearrangement joins TRBV19 to TRBJ1-2; 7 nucleotides agree with TRBD1. This CDR3 has 13 amino acids. Per the germline V gene, CDR1 is LNHDA and CDR2 is SQIVND (reference sequence). Trimming took 1 base from V and 4 from J; bases not matched to a gene: 0. The CDR3: CASSIAGGYGYTF. In DNA form, the CDR3 reads TGTGCCAGTAGTATAGCAGGGGGCTATGGCTACACCTTC.

This clonotype has a count of ten or more. The gene calls are TRBV7-2 and TRBJ1-2; the D is unclear. Trimming removed 2 bases at V and 6 bases at J, with 13 bases between. This CDR3 has 14 amino acids. Per germline, CDR1 SGHTA and CDR2 FQGNSA. The CDR3 DNA follows: TGTGCCAGCAGCTTATTGGCAGGACCAGATGGCTACACCTTC. It translates to CASSLLAGPDGYTF.

This rearrangement joins TRBV11-2 to TRBJ1-4, with 8 bases fitting TRBD1. CDR3 length: 13 amino acids. CDR1 is SGHAT, CDR2 FQNNGV, per germline. V lost 5 bases to trimming and J lost 6 bases; unmatched junction nucleotides: 2. CDR3 protein: CASSGQGHEKLFF. In nucleotides, the CDR3 is TGTGCCAGCAGCGGACAGGGTCATGAAAAACTGTTTTTT.

Comment on this clonotype: It may be a read error: a sequence one base away is much more abundant. The V gene is TRBV20-1, the J gene TRBJ1-1; D not resolved. V was pared by 5 bases and J by 4 bases, with 20 bases between. This CDR3 comprises 15 residues. The germline CDR1 and CDR2 sequences are DFQATT and SNEGSKA (reference sequence). DNA of the CDR3: TGCAGTGCTCACCCCGAGTTAACAAGGATCACTGAAGCTTTCTTT. Amino acids: CSAHPELTRITEAFF.

As for this clonotype: This may come from a read error, since a much larger clone is one base off. The chain joins TRBV6-5 to TRBJ2-7, with D perhaps given as TRBD1 or TRBD2 (5 bases each). Per germline, CDR1 MNHEY and CDR2 SVGAGI. Trimming pared 1 base from V and 3 bases from J, leaving 10 bases between. This CDR3 comprises 14 residues. CDR3: CASSYWDGDYEQYF. The CDR3 DNA is TGTGCCAGCAGTTACTGGGACGGAGACTACGAGCAGTACTTC.

This clonotype was seen at least ten times. V gene TRBV12-3 or TRBV12-4 combines with J gene TRBJ1-1; D unresolved. V was clipped by 3 bases and J by 11 bases, with 16 bases between them. The CDR3 is 13 amino acids. This CDR3 is CASSFLQQSGAFF. For the CDR3, the DNA is TGTGCCAGCAGTTTTTTGCAGCAGAGTGGGGCTTTCTTT.

Points on this clonotype: One end of the junction does not line up with germline, which may come from a read error. J is TRBJ1-1 and V is TRBV19; D gene ambiguous. Germline V gene lookup returns CDR1 LNHDA and CDR2 SQIVND (reference sequence). The CDR3 spans 14 residues. Here the CDR3 reads CTSSIAGENTEAFF. CDR3 DNA sequence: TGTACCAGTAGTATAGCCGGAGAGAACACTGAAGCTTTCTTT.

The table lists this clonotype with a few counts. The V gene is TRBV5-6, the J gene TRBJ1-1; 7 bases align to TRBD1. The trim removed 4 bases at V and 0 bases at J, leaving 3 bases unmatched. Germline values: CDR1 SGHDT, CDR2 YYEEEE. This CDR3 region has 14 residues. The CDR3 loop reads CASSVGQVNTEAFF. CDR3 DNA: TGTGCCAGCAGCGTTGGACAGGTGAACACTGAAGCTTTCTTT.

This clonotype was detected many times. The chain recombines TRBV20-1 with TRBJ2-2, with 13 bases that match TRBD2. After removal of 6 bases from V and 2 bases from J, the junction contained 3 bases not matched to a gene. Per the germline V gene, CDR1 is DFQATT and CDR2 is SNEGSKA (reference sequence). The CDR3 consists of 15 residues. The DNA for the CDR3 is TGCAGTGCCACTAGCGGGGGGGCAAACACCGGGGAGCTGTTTTTT. This gives the protein CSATSGGANTGELFF.

This clonotype was counted ten times or more. This rearrangement joins TRBV30 to TRBJ2-1; 8 positions match TRBD2. CDR3 length: 14 amino acids. Germline CDR1 GTSNPN, CDR2 SVGIG (reference sequence). J gave up 4 bases and V 4 bases, and 6 bases lay outside the gene matches. The CDR3: CAWIRAGVYNEQFF. CDR3 coding DNA: TGTGCCTGGATCCGAGCGGGAGTGTACAATGAGCAGTTCTTC.

At least ten counts were recorded for this clonotype. This chain connects TRBV6-2 or TRBV6-3 to TRBJ1-5; weak D call: TRBD1 (5 bases). This CDR3 has 15 amino acids. V gave up 2 bases and J gave up 3 bases, with 11 bases separating them. Germline CDR1 MNHEY, CDR2 SVGEGT. The CDR3 protein is CASSYGQWVNQPQHF. The CDR3 bases are TGTGCCAGCAGTTACGGACAATGGGTCAATCAGCCCCAGCATTTT.

This clonotype was seen repeatedly, ten times or more. V usage is TRBV5-1 and J usage is TRBJ2-3; 7 bases are shared with TRBD1. The CDR3 sequence is 19 residues long. In germline, CDR1 is SGHRS, CDR2 YFSETQ. V was pared by 1 base and J by 2 bases, with 16 bases of the junction left unmatched. DNA for the CDR3: TGCGCCAGCAGCTTGTACGGACAGGAGATACTTCCTAACACAGATACGCAGTATTTT. Translation: CASSLYGQEILPNTDTQYF.

The genes are TRBV15 and TRBJ1-5; maybe TRBD1 (5 bases). V gave up 4 bases and J gave up 4 bases, with 8 bases separating them. From germline, CDR1 is LNHNV and CDR2 YYDKDF (reference sequence). The CDR3 spans 13 residues. The CDR3, as DNA: TGTGCCACCAGCACAGACAGAAATCAGCCCCAGCATTTT. Its translation is CATSTDRNQPQHF.

V gene TRBV6-1 combines with J gene TRBJ2-2, with 7 nucleotides matching TRBD1. Germline V gene sequence: CDR1 MNHNS, CDR2 SASEGT. The J segment lost 2 bases and the V segment lost 6 bases, leaving 12 bases of the junction unmatched. The CDR3 contains 17 residues. The DNA for the CDR3 is TGTGCCAGCAGCCAACTCCCGGGACAGCTAAACACCGGGGAGCTGTTTTTT. It translates to CASSQLPGQLNTGELFF.

This clonotype was detected many times. The chain uses TRBV15 and TRBJ2-1; 9 nucleotides agree with TRBD2. Per germline, CDR1 LNHNV and CDR2 YYDKDF (reference sequence). V dropped 1 base and J dropped 4; count of bases not matched to a gene: 5. This CDR3 has 16 amino acids. CDR3 region: CATSRGVSGGYNEQFF. CDR3 DNA: TGTGCCACCAGCAGAGGGGTTAGCGGGGGATACAATGAGCAGTTCTTC.

This clonotype was seen repeatedly, ten times or more. The rearrangement uses TRBV6-1 and TRBJ2-5; 7 bases match TRBD2. The trim removed 6 bases at V and 4 bases at J, leaving 14 bases unmatched. The CDR3 runs 16 residues. Germline loops: CDR1 MNHNS, CDR2 SASEGT. The CDR3 sequence is CASSPTSWGGRETQYF. CDR3 in DNA: TGTGCCAGCAGCCCGACTAGCTGGGGAGGGAGAGAGACCCAGTACTTC.